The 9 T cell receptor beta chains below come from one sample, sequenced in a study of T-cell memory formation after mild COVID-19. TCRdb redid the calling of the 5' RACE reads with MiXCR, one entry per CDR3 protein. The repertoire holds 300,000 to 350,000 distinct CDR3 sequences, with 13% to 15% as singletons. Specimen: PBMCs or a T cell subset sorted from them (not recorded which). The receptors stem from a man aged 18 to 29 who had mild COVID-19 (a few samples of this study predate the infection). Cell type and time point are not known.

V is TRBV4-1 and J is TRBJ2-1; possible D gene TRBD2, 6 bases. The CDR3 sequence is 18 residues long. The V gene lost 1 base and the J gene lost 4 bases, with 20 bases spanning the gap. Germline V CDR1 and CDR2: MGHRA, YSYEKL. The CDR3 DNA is TGCGCCAGCAGCCAAGCCTCCTTTTCTCGGACTATTTACAATGAGCAGTTCTTC. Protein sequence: CASSQASFSRTIYNEQFF.

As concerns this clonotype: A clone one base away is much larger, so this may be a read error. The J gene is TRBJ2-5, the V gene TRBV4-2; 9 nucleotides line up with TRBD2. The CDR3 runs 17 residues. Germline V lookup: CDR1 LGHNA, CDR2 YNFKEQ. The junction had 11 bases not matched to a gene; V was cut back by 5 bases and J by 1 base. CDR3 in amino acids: CASSKGGASGVQETQYF. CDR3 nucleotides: TGTGCCAGCAGCAAAGGGGGGGCTAGCGGGGTCCAAGAGACCCAGTACTTC.

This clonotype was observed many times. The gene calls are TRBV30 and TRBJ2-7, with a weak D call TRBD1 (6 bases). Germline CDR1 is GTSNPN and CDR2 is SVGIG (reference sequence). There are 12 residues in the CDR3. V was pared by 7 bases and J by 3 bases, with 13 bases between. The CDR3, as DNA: TGTGCCTCACAGGGTGGGGACTACGAGCAGTACTTC. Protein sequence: CASQGGDYEQYF.

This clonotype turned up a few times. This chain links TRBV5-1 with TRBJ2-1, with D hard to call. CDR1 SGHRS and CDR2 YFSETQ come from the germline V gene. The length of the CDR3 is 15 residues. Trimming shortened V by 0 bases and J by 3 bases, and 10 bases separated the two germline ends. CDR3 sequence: CASSLAAAGYNEQFF. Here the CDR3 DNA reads TGCGCCAGCAGCTTGGCGGCAGCCGGCTACAATGAGCAGTTCTTC.

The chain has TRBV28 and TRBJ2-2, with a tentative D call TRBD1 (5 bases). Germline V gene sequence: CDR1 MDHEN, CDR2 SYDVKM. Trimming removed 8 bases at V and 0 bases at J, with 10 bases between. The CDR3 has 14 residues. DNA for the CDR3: TGTGCCAGCGATACAGGATCGAACACCGGGGAGCTGTTTTTT. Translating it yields CASDTGSNTGELFF.

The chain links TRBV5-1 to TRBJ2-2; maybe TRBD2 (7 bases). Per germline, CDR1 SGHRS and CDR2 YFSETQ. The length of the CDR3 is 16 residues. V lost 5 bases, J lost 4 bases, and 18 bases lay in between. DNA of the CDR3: TGCGCCAGCAGTCTGTACGGGGGGCAAAGCACCGGGGAGCTGTTTTTT. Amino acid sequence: CASSLYGGQSTGELFF.

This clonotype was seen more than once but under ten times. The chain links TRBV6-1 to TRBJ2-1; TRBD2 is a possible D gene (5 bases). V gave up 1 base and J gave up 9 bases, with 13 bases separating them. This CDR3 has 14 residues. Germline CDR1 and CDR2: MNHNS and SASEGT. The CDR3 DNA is TGTGCCAGCAGTGAAGGGCGGGCGTGGGGTGAGCAGTTCTTC. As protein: CASSEGRAWGEQFF.

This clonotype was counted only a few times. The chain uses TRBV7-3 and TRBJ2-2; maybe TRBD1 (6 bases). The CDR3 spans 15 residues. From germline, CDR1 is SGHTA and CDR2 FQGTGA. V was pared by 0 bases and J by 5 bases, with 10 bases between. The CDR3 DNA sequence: TGTGCCAGCAGCTTAACGGGGGCCCAAACCGGGGAGCTGTTTTTT. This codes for CASSLTGAQTGELFF.

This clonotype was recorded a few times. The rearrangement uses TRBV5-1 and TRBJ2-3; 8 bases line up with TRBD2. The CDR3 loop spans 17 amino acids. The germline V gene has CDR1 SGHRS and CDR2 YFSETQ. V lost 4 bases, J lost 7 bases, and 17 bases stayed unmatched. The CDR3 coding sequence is TGCGCCAGCAGCCTCACACCACTCGGGGGGGGGCTTAATACGCAGTATTTT. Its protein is CASSLTPLGGGLNTQYF.